This T cell receptor (beta chain) was identified in a study of beta chain features in type 1 diabetes. The overall study: Examination spanned about 99 million sorted cells from all samples.

The authors reverse transcribed all of the isolated RNA, so sequencing captured expressed TCRB transcripts. Generated by immunoSEQ multiplex PCR, the TCRdb table keeps only in-frame clones and is missing some. This table holds some 410,000 clones, over 9.5% found once. Sequencing was done on a sample of naive CD4+ T cells from blood. The receptor was isolated from a young woman in good health.

CDR3 loop: CASRGVGGYYYGYTF. The CDR3 DNA sequence: TGTGCCAGCAGAGGGGTTGGTGGTTACTACTATGGCTACACCTTC. The chain recombines TRBV9 with TRBJ1-2; tentatively, D is TRBD1 (5 bases). The CDR3 length is 15 residues. Germline assignment: CDR1 SGDLS and CDR2 YYNGEE. V gave up 5 bases and J gave up 3 bases, with 17 bases separating them.